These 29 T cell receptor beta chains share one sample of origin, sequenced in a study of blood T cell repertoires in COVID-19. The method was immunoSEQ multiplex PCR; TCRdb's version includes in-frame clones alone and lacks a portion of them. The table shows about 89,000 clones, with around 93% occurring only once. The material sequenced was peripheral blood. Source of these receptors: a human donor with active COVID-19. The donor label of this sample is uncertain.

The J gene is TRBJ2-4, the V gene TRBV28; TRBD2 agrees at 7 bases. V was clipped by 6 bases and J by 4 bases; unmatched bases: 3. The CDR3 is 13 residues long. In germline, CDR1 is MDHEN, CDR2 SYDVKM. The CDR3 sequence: CASRTGGKNIQYF. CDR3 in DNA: TGTGCCAGCAGAACGGGGGGAAAAAACATTCAGTACTTC.

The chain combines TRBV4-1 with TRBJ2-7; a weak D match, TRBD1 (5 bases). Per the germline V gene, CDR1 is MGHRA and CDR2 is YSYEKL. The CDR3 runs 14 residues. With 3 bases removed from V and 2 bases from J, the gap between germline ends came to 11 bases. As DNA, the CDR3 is TGCGCCAGCAGCCAGGCCAGGGCAGCCTACGAGCAGTACTTC. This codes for CASSQARAAYEQYF.

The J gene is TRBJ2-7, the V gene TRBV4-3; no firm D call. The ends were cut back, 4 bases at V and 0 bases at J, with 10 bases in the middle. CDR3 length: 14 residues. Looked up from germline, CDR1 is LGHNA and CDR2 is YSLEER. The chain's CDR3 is CASSPDLASYEQYF. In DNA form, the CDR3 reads TGCGCCAGCAGCCCTGACTTGGCCTCCTACGAGCAGTACTTC.

The CDR3 region has the DNA TGTGCCAGCAGCCCCCTCCGGACAGACTATGGCTACACCTTC. It is translated as CASSPLRTDYGYTF. The V gene is TRBV5-6, the J gene TRBJ1-2, with D tentatively TRBD1 (6 bases). Germline V gene lookup returns CDR1 SGHDT and CDR2 YYEEEE. Trimming took 4 bases from V and 3 from J, leaving 13 bases between them. The CDR3 contains 14 residues.

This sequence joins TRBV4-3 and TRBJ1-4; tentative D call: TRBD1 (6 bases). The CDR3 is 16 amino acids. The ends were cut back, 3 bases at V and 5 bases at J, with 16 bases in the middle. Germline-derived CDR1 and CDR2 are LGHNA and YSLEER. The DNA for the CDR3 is TGCGCCAGCAGCCAGGGGAGGGGGGTAGAAAATGAAAAACTGTTTTTT. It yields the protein CASSQGRGVENEKLFF.

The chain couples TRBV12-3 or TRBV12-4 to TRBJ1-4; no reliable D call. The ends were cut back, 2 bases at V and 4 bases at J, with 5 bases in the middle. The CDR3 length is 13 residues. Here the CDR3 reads CASSLSVNEKLFF. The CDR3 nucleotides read TGTGCCAGCAGTTTAAGCGTTAATGAAAAACTGTTTTTT.

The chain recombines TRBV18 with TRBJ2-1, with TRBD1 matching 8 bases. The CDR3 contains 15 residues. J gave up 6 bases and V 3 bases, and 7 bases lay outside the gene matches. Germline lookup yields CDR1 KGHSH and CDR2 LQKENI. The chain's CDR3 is CASSPGQESGNEQFF. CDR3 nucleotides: TGTGCCAGCTCACCGGGACAGGAGAGCGGCAATGAGCAGTTCTTC.

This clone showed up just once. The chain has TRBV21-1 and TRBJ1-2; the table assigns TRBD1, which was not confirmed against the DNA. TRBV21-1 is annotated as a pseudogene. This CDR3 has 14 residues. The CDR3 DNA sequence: TGTGCCAGCAGCCGATACTTGACAGGGAATGGCTACACCTTC. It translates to CASSRYLTGNGYTF.

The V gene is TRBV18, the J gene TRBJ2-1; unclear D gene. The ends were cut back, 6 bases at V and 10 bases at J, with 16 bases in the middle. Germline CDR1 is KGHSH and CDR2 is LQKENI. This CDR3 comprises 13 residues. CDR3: CASSAPTDWEQFF. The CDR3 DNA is TGTGCCAGCTCGGCTCCGACTGACTGGGAGCAGTTCTTC.

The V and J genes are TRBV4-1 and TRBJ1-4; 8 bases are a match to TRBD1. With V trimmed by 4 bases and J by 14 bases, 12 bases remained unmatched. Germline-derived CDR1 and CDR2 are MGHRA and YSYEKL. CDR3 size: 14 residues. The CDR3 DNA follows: TGCGCCAGCAGCCCGCGACAGGGGTTGTATGTGCTGTTTTTT. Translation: CASSPRQGLYVLFF.

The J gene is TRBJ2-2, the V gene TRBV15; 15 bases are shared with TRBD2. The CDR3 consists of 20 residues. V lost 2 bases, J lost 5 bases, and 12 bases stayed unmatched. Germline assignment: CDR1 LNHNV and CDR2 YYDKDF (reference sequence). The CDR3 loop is CATSRPTPGLAGGGTGELFF. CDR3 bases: TGTGCCACCAGCAGACCGACTCCGGGACTAGCGGGGGGAGGTACCGGGGAGCTGTTTTTT.

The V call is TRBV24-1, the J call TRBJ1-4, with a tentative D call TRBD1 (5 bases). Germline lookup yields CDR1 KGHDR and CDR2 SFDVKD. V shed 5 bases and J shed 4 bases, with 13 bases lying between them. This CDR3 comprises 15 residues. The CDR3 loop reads CATSAGRQSNEKLFF. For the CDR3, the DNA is TGTGCCACCAGTGCTGGGCGACAGAGTAATGAAAAACTGTTTTTT.

CDR3 sequence reads: CASKSGPQSSYEQYF. The CDR3 region has the DNA TGTGCCAGCAAAAGCGGACCCCAGAGCTCCTACGAGCAGTACTTC. This chain links TRBV27 with TRBJ2-7, with a possible D match to TRBD2 (5 bases). V lost 7 bases and J 0 bases, leaving 16 bases between the germline ends. This CDR3 is 15 amino acids long. Per the germline V gene, CDR1 is MNHEY and CDR2 is SMNVEV (reference sequence).

The CDR3 DNA sequence: TGTGCCAGCAACCCCACAGAGGGGGCCCTCATAGATGAGCAGTTCTTC. It specifies CASNPTEGALIDEQFF. The chain has TRBV5-6 and TRBJ2-1, with TRBD1 matching over 7 bases. This CDR3 is 16 amino acids long. Germline trimming cut 6 bases from V and 8 bases from J; bases unmatched to any gene: 17. Per the germline V gene, CDR1 is SGHDT and CDR2 is YYEEEE.

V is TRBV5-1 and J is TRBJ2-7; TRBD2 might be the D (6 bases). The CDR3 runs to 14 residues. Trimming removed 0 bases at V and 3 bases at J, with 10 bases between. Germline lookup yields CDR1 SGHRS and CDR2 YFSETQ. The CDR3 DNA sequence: TGCGCCAGCAGCTTGGCCGGGACTTACTACGAGCAGTACTTC. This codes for CASSLAGTYYEQYF.

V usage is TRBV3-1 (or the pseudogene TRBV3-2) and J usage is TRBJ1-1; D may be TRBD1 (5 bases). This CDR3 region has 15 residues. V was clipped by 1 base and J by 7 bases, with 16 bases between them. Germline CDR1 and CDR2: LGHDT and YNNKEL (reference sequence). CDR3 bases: TGTGCCAGCAGCCAAGGCCGCCCAGGGCTGGATGAAGCTTTCTTT. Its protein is CASSQGRPGLDEAFF.

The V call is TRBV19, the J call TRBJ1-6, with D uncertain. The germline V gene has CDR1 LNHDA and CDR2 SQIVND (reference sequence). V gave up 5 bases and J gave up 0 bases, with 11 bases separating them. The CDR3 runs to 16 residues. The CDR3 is CASSPSQSSYNSPLHF. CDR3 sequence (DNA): TGTGCCAGTAGTCCATCACAGAGCTCCTATAATTCACCCCTCCACTTT.

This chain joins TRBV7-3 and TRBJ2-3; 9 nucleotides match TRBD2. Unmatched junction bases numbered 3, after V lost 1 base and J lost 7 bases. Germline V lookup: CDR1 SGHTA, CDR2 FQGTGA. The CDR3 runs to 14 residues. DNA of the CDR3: TGTGCCAGCAGCTTAAGTGGGACTAGCTATACGCAGTATTTT. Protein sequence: CASSLSGTSYTQYF.

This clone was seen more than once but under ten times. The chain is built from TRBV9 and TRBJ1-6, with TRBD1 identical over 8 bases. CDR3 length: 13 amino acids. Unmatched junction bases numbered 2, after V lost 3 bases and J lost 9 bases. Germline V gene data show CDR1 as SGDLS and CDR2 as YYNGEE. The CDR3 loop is CASSGTGSSPLHF. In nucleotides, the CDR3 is TGTGCCAGCAGCGGGACAGGGTCTTCACCCCTCCACTTT.

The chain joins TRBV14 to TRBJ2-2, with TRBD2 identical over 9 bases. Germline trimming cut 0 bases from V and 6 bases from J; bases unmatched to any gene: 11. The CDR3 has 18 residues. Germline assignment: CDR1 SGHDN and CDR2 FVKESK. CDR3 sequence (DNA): TGTGCCAGCAGCCAAGATTTTTCATTAGCGGGGGCTTCCGGGGAGCTGTTTTTT. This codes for CASSQDFSLAGASGELFF.

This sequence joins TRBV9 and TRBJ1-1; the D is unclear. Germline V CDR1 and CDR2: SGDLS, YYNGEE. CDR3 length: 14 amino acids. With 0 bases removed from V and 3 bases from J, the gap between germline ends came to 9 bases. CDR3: CASSVDGVHTEAFF. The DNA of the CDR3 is TGTGCCAGCAGCGTAGACGGGGTGCACACTGAAGCTTTCTTT. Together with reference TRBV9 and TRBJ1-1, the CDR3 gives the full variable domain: DSGVTQTPKHLITATGQRVTLRCSPRSGDLSVYWYQQSLDQGLQFLIQYYNGEERAKGNILERFSAQQFPDLHSELNLSSLELGDSALYFCASSVDGVHTEAFFGQGTRLTVV.

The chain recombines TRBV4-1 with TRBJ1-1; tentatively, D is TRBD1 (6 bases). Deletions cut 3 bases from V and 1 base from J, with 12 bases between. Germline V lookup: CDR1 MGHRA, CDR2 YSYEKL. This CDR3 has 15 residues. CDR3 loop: CASSHFMTGNTEAFF. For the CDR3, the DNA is TGCGCCAGCAGCCACTTTATGACAGGGAACACTGAAGCTTTCTTT.

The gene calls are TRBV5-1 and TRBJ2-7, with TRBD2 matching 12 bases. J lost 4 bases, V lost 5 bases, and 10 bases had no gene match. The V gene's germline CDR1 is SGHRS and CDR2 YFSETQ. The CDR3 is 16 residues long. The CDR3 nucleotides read TGCGCCAGCAGTCCTCCTAGCGGGGGGGCCGGATACGAGCAGTACTTC. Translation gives CASSPPSGGAGYEQYF. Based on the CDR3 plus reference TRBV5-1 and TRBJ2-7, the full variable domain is KAGVTQTPRYLIKTRGQQVTLSCSPISGHRSVSWYQQTPGQGLQFLFEYFSETQRNKGNFPGRFSGRQFSNSRSEMNVSTLELGDSALYLCASSPPSGGAGYEQYFGPGTRLTVT.

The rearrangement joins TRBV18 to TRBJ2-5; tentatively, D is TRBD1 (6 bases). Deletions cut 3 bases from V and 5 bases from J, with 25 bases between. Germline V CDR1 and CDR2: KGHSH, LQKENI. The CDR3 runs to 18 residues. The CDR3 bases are TGTGCCAGCTCACCGAGTGGTAGCAGGGGAGCGTTGGCGGAGACCCAGTACTTC. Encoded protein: CASSPSGSRGALAETQYF. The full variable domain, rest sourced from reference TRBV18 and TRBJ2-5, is NAGVMQNPRHLVRRRGQEARLRCSPMKGHSHVYWYRQLPEEGLKFMVYLQKENIIDESGMPKERFSAEFPKEGPSILRIQQVVRGDSAAYFCASSPSGSRGALAETQYFGPGTRLLVL.

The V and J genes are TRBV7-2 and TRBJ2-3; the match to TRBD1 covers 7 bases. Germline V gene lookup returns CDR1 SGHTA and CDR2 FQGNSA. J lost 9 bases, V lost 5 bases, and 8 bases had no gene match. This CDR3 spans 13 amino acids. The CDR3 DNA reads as TGTGCCAGCAGCCCACAACAGGGGATAACGCAGTATTTT. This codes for CASSPQQGITQYF.

In nucleotides, the CDR3 is TGTGCCAGCACCCCGAGGAGGGGAATAGTGAATCAGCCCCAGCATTTT. Translated, it gives CASTPRRGIVNQPQHF. V and J are TRBV7-9 and TRBJ1-5, with D possibly being TRBD1 (5 bases). The germline V gene has CDR1 SEHNR and CDR2 FQNEAQ (reference sequence). CDR3 length equals 16 residues. V was cut by 7 bases and J by 4 bases, with 20 bases left in between. The full variable domain, rest sourced from reference TRBV7-9 and TRBJ1-5, is DTGVSQNPRHKITKRGQNVTFRCDPISEHNRLYWYRQTLGQGPEFLTYFQNEAQLEKSRLLSDRFSAERPKGSFSTLEIQRTEQGDSAMYLCASTPRRGIVNQPQHFGDGTRLSIL.

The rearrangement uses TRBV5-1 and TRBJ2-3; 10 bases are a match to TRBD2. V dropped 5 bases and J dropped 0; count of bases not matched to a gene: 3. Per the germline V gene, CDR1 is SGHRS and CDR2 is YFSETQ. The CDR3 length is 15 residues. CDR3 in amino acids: CASSPAGGSTDTQYF. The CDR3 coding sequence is TGCGCCAGCAGTCCAGCGGGGGGGAGCACAGATACGCAGTATTTT.

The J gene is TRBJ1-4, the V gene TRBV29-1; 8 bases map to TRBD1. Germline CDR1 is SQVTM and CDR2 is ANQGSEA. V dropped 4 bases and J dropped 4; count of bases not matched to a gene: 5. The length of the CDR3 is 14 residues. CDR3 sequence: CSVGGQEINEKLFF. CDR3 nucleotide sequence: TGCAGCGTTGGGGGACAGGAGATTAATGAAAAACTGTTTTTT.

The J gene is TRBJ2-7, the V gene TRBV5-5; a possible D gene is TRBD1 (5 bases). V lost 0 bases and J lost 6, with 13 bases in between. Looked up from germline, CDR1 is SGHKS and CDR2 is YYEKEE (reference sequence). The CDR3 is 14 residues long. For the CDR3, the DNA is TGTGCCAGCAGCTTGGAGGCAGGGCTGAGCGAGCAGTACTTC. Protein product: CASSLEAGLSEQYF.